A single sample is the source of the 17 T cell receptor beta chains below, sequenced in a study of spatial heterogeneity in lung cancer. Documented time point: sample taken at primary tumor resection. Whole RNA was taken from tumor, nontumor lung or frozen PBMC; it was then sequenced unsorted. TCRdb re-derived calls from the 5' RACE reads in MiXCR, one entry per CDR3 protein. The sample has tens of thousands of distinct CDR3 sequences; approximately 8.5% are singletons. Sequences were derived from PBMCs, sampled at surgery. All receptors derive from a male donor with early-stage non-small cell lung cancer.

This clonotype was observed many times. The gene calls are TRBV27 and TRBJ1-5; D possibly corresponds to TRBD1 (5 bases). V was clipped by 8 bases and J by 3 bases, with 14 bases between them. The CDR3 is 14 residues long. Germline CDR1 is MNHEY and CDR2 is SMNVEV (reference sequence). CDR3 nucleotide sequence: TGTGCCAGCTCGCTAAGACAGTCCAATCAGCCCCAGCATTTT. Encoded protein: CASSLRQSNQPQHF.

The V and J genes are TRBV14 and TRBJ2-1; D gene ambiguous. The CDR3 has 12 amino acids. Germline CDR1 is SGHDN and CDR2 is FVKESK. V was trimmed by 3 bases and J by 10 bases, leaving 10 bases between them. The CDR3 nucleotides are TGTGCCAGCAGCCATGACCCGAGGGAGCAGTTCTTC. It translates to CASSHDPREQFF.

The table lists this clonotype with a few counts. J is TRBJ1-1 and V is TRBV29-1, with 9 bases lining up with TRBD1. Germline assignment: CDR1 SQVTM and CDR2 ANQGSEA. This CDR3 contains 14 residues. Trimming removed 4 bases from V and 6 bases from J; junction bases left unmatched: 9. In DNA form, the CDR3 reads TGCAGCGTTGGAAAGACAGGGGGAAACGCTGAAGCTTTCTTT. Its protein is CSVGKTGGNAEAFF.

This clonotype was seen only a few times. The rearrangement joins TRBV5-4 to TRBJ2-1; D unresolved. This CDR3 region has 13 residues. Germline CDR1 SGHNT, CDR2 YYREEE (reference sequence). Trimming left V 0 bases short and J 6 bases short, with 7 bases between. CDR3 DNA sequence: TGTGCCAGCAGCTTGGAGCCCGCCAATGAGCAGTTCTTC. Protein: CASSLEPANEQFF.

This clonotype was seen repeatedly, ten times or more. The chain has TRBV29-1 and TRBJ2-1; tentative D call: TRBD2 (7 bases). Germline CDR1 reads SQVTM; CDR2 reads ANQGSEA. V lost 7 bases to trimming and J lost 10 bases, with 14 bases between them. This CDR3 is 11 amino acids long. The CDR3 nucleotides are TGCAGCGCCCGCGGGGGCGCGGAGCAGTTCTTC. This gives the protein CSARGGAEQFF.

This clonotype was seen only once. The junction shows a germline mismatch at one end, possibly a read error. J is TRBJ2-3 and V is TRBV29-1; 11 bases are shared with TRBD2. The germline CDR1 and CDR2 sequences are SQVTM and ANQGSEA. The CDR3 has 15 residues. The CDR3 DNA follows: TGCAGCGTGGGACTAGCGGTGGAGGTAACAGATATGCAGTATTTT. Its protein product is CSVGLAVEVTDMQYF.

This clonotype was seen ten or more times. The V gene is TRBV7-2, the J gene TRBJ2-3, with 7 bases identical to TRBD2. The V segment lost 5 bases and the J segment 6 bases; nucleotides outside the gene matches: 8. The V gene's germline CDR1 is SGHTA and CDR2 FQGNSA. The CDR3 is 14 amino acids. CDR3 sequence (DNA): TGTGCCAGCAGCCTCGGACTAGACTTTGATACGCAGTATTTT. It codes for CASSLGLDFDTQYF. Full variable domain (outside the CDR3, taken from reference TRBV7-2 and TRBJ2-3): GAGVSQSPSNKVTEKGKDVELRCDPISGHTALYWYRQSLGQGLEFLIYFQGNSAPDKSGLPSDRFSAERTGGSVSTLTIQRTQQEDSAVYLCASSLGLDFDTQYFGPGTRLTVL.

The chain is built from TRBV5-1 and TRBJ2-1; D uncertain. The CDR3 length is 12 residues. V shed 2 bases and J shed 10 bases, with 10 bases lying between them. The germline gives CDR1 SGHRS, CDR2 YFSETQ. Here the CDR3 DNA reads TGCGCCAGCAGCTTCCCCGACACAGAGCAGTTCTTC. Its translation: CASSFPDTEQFF.

This clonotype was seen a handful of times. J is TRBJ2-1 and V is TRBV9; perhaps TRBD2 as D (5 bases). Trimming stripped 0 bases from V and 3 bases from J, with 10 bases between. The germline V gene encodes CDR1 SGDLS and CDR2 YYNGEE. The CDR3 covers 15 residues. In nucleotides, the CDR3 is TGTGCCAGCAGCGTAGAGGCGGGTCTCTACAATGAGCAGTTCTTC. Amino acid sequence: CASSVEAGLYNEQFF.

This clonotype was detected once. The chain has TRBV18 and TRBJ2-7; maybe TRBD1 (5 bases). The CDR3 covers 15 residues. CDR1 and CDR2 (germline): KGHSH, LQKENI. Deletions cut 3 bases from V and 2 bases from J, with 14 bases between. The CDR3 sequence is CASSPVGATAYEQYF. CDR3 nucleotides: TGTGCCAGCTCACCCGTTGGGGCAACAGCCTACGAGCAGTACTTC.

The chain has TRBV29-1 and TRBJ2-3; no reliable D call. Germline V gene lookup returns CDR1 SQVTM and CDR2 ANQGSEA. The CDR3 extends over 15 amino acids. V was pared by 6 bases and J by 0 bases, with 16 bases between. Written as DNA, the CDR3 is TGCAGCGTATCCGGTGGCGGACCTAGCACAGATACGCAGTATTTT. It codes for CSVSGGGPSTDTQYF.

This clonotype was detected ten times or more. The DNA for the CDR3 is TGTGCCAGCAGCCCAACCCACGGAAGCACTGAAGCTTTCTTT. Translating gives CASSPTHGSTEAFF. The rearrangement joins TRBV7-3 to TRBJ1-1; D not certain. The CDR3 is made up of 14 amino acids. Germline V lookup: CDR1 SGHTA, CDR2 FQGTGA. Deletions cut 5 bases from V and 4 bases from J, with 14 bases between.

The V call is TRBV28, the J call TRBJ2-7; TRBD2 agrees at 10 bases. Germline V gene sequence: CDR1 MDHEN, CDR2 SYDVKM. There are 15 residues in the CDR3. J gave up 1 base and V 7 bases, and 7 bases lay outside the gene matches. The CDR3: CASIHSGRRSYEQYF. The CDR3 DNA follows: TGTGCCAGCATTCATAGCGGGAGGAGGTCCTACGAGCAGTACTTC.

Concerning this clonotype: This may be a read error, as it is one base from a much larger clone. The rearrangement uses TRBV6-5 and TRBJ1-1; no reliable D call. Germline loops: CDR1 MNHEY, CDR2 SVGAGI. The V gene lost 8 bases and the J gene lost 10 bases, with 14 bases spanning the gap. The CDR3 consists of 11 residues. CDR3 nucleotide sequence: TGTGCCAGCTCAAAGGGCTACGGAGCTTTCTTT. Its protein product is CASSKGYGAFF.

The rearrangement joins TRBV20-1 to TRBJ2-1; D perhaps matches TRBD2 (5 bases). The V gene's germline CDR1 is DFQATT and CDR2 SNEGSKA (reference sequence). V was clipped by 0 bases and J by 0 bases, with 12 bases between them. This CDR3 spans 16 amino acids. CDR3: CSARDRIGSSYNEQFF. The CDR3 nucleotides are TGCAGTGCTAGAGATCGTATTGGGAGCTCCTACAATGAGCAGTTCTTC.

This clonotype was seen a few times. In nucleotides, the CDR3 is TGCGCCAGCAGCCCTTATAGCGGGAGCTCCTACAATGAGCAGTTCTTC. Protein: CASSPYSGSSYNEQFF. The chain employs TRBV5-1 and TRBJ2-1; TRBD2 matches at 9 bases. This CDR3 has 16 amino acids. The V and J ends lost 4 bases and 0 bases, in that order; junction bases with no gene match: 5. Germline V lookup: CDR1 SGHRS, CDR2 YFSETQ.

This clonotype was picked up many times. The gene calls are TRBV7-2 and TRBJ1-6, with D perhaps matching TRBD1 (5 bases). Germline CDR1 and CDR2: SGHTA and FQGNSA. Trimming cost V 1 base and J 0 bases, with 13 bases left between them. The CDR3 is 18 amino acids. CDR3 DNA sequence: TGTGCCAGCAGCTTAGTGAGCGGACAACTCTCCTATAATTCACCCCTCCACTTT. Translated, it gives CASSLVSGQLSYNSPLHF.